This T cell receptor beta chain was retrieved from a study of cytomegalovirus exposure and HLA in healthy donors. The study's findings and limits: Associated with cytomegalovirus, according to the listing, were 150 to 200 TCR beta chains. Later analysis identified several of the most significant clusters that appeared linked to common viral pathogens. According to an earlier analysis, most TCR beta V segments yielded productive rearrangements about 87% or about 30% of the time.

In the PCR, 60 Vbeta and 13 Jbeta primers were used. Libraries were prepared by immunoSEQ multiplex PCR; TCRdb keeps only in-frame clonotypes and omits some of them. Its listing shows 110,000 to 150,000 clones. Concerning this clone: Its specificity is unknown.

The CDR3 totals 14 residues. After removal of 7 bases from V and 3 bases from J, the junction contained 4 bases not matched to a gene. The germline gives CDR1 SGHRS, CDR2 YFSETQ. The chain carries TRBV5-1 and TRBJ2-2, with 9 bases identical to TRBD1. Sample: PBMCs. The source is a male donor in good health and CMV-seronegative. The CDR3 DNA reads TGCGCCAGCGGGACAGGGTGGGACACCGGGGAGCTGTTTTTT. The encoded protein is CASGTGWDTGELFF.